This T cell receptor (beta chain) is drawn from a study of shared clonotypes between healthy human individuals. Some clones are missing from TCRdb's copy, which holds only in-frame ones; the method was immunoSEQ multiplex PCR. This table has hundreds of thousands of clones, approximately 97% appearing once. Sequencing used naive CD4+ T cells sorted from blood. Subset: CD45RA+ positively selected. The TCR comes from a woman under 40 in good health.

The CDR3 protein is CASSQARKAGGISYEQYF. Here the CDR3 DNA reads TGTGCCAGCAGCCAAGCCAGAAAGGCAGGGGGCATCTCCTACGAGCAGTACTTC. This chain joins TRBV14 and TRBJ2-7, with 8 bases matching TRBD1. Germline loops: CDR1 SGHDN, CDR2 FVKESK. The CDR3 length is 18 residues. J gave up 0 bases and V 1 base, and 11 bases lay outside the gene matches.